The rows below give T cell receptor beta chains drawn from one sample of a study of T cell responses to AZD1222 COVID-19 vaccine. Sequenced by immunoSEQ multiplex PCR; TCRdb stores in-frame clones only, minus some. The sample lists about 110,000 clones; almost 90% were seen once. The sequencing used peripheral blood, collected on day 0 of AZD1222 vaccination. These receptors were taken from an adult in good health. The CDR3 runs from the conserved cysteine through the conserved F or W. D genes are given only for firm matches. Clone size is given for some rows only: seen once, a few or many times, or a class if the clone is expanded.

v_call	j_call	clone_size	d_call	cdr3_nt	cdr3_aa
TRBV28	TRBJ1-5	once	NA	TGTGCCAGCAGTTCCCAGACGCAGACTCATTTT	CASSSQTQTHF
TRBV5-1	TRBJ2-5	NA	TRBD2	TGCGCCAGCAGCTGGGGTAGCGGGAATATGGAGACCCAGTACTTC	CASSWGSGNMETQYF
TRBV5-1	TRBJ1-2	NA	TRBD1	TGCGCCAGCAGCCCCCAGGGGGTCTATGGCTACACCTTC	CASSPQGVYGYTF
TRBV6-4	TRBJ2-6	NA	NA	TGTGCCAGCAGTTTAAACTCTGGGGCCAACGTCCTGACTTTC	CASSLNSGANVLTF
TRBV5-1	TRBJ1-3	NA	TRBD1	TGCGCCAGCAGCTTGGACAGGGGTGGAAACACCATATATTTT	CASSLDRGGNTIYF
TRBV27	TRBJ2-3	NA	TRBD2	TGTGCCAGCAGTCTCGGGACTAGCGGGCGCAGCACAGATACGCAGTATTTT	CASSLGTSGRSTDTQYF
TRBV9	TRBJ1-6	NA	TRBD1	TGTGCCAGCAGCGTCGGTTCAGGACAGGGTTCTTATAATTCACCCCTCCACTTT	CASSVGSGQGSYNSPLHF
TRBV4-2	TRBJ2-7	once	NA	TGTGCCAGCAGCCTTGGGACGGTGGCCTACGAGCAGTACTTC	CASSLGTVAYEQYF
TRBV28	TRBJ1-5	few	NA	TGTGCCAGCAGTTTATGGCAGATGAATCAGCCCCAGCATTTT	CASSLWQMNQPQHF
TRBV6-6	TRBJ1-5	NA	NA	TGTGCCAGCGGAAAGCCTAGGGCACAATCTACTCGGCCCCAGCATTTT	CASGKPRAQSTRPQHF
TRBV6-1	TRBJ1-5	NA	NA	TGTGCCAGCAGTGATGAGGGACTGTTGGGCAATCAGCCCCAGCATTTT	CASSDEGLLGNQPQHF
TRBV5-1	TRBJ2-5	once	NA	TGCGCCAGCAGCGTAACAGGGTCGGAGACCCAGTACTTC	CASSVTGSETQYF
TRBV7-9	TRBJ1-4	NA	TRBD1	TGTGCCAGCAGGGAAGGGACAGCAGCAACTAATGAAAAACTGTTTTTT	CASREGTAATNEKLFF
TRBV7-6	TRBJ1-6	NA	NA	TGTGCCAGCAAGAGACAGGTCGATAATTCACCCCTCCACTTT	CASKRQVDNSPLHF
TRBV11-3	TRBJ2-2	NA	TRBD2	TGTGCCAGCAGCTTAGAGGCGGCTAGCGGGAACACCGGGGAGCTGTTTTTT	CASSLEAASGNTGELFF
TRBV21-1	TRBJ1-2	NA	NA	TGTGCCAGCAGCAAAGAGGGAAGCCCTCCCCATTCCTATGGCTACACCTTC	CASSKEGSPPHSYGYTF
TRBV6-5	TRBJ1-1	NA	NA	TGTGCCAGCAGTTACTCCGGTTTAATCATGAACACTGAAGCTTTCTTT	CASSYSGLIMNTEAFF
TRBV4-1	TRBJ1-4	NA	NA	TGCGCCAGCAGTAGGTCAACTAATGAAAAACTGTTTTTT	CASSRSTNEKLFF
TRBV7-6	TRBJ1-1	NA	TRBD1	TGTGCCACCGGGACAGGGATTTTAGGAACTGAAGCTTTCTTT	CATGTGILGTEAFF
TRBV10-1	TRBJ2-3	NA	NA	TGCGCCAGCAGTGCGGGCGGCTCAGATACGCAGTATTTT	CASSAGGSDTQYF
TRBV6-5	TRBJ2-7	NA	TRBD2	TGTGCCAGCAGTCGCGAGCGGGGAACCTACGAGCAGTACTTC	CASSRERGTYEQYF
TRBV7-2	TRBJ2-7	NA	NA	TGTGCCAGCAGCTCGCTCGAGACACAAGTCGAGCAGTACTTC	CASSSLETQVEQYF
TRBV6-5	TRBJ2-1	NA	NA	TGTGCCAGCACCTATCGTAGCGGCCATGAGCAGTTCTTC	CASTYRSGHEQFF
TRBV3-1/TRBV3-2	TRBJ2-2	NA	NA	TGTGCCAGCAGCCAAAGGCAGGTGACCGGGGAGCTGTTTTTT	CASSQRQVTGELFF
TRBV12-3/TRBV12-4	TRBJ1-2	NA	TRBD1	TGTGCCAGCACCCGGGACAGGGCTGCGGGCTACACCTTC	CASTRDRAAGYTF
TRBV7-9	TRBJ1-1	NA	NA	TGTGCCAGCAGCCCCCTGAAGACGAACACTGAAGCTTTCTTT	CASSPLKTNTEAFF
TRBV10-3	TRBJ1-5	NA	TRBD1	TGTGCCATCAGTCGACAGGGGGCTAGCAATCAGCCCCAGCATTTT	CAISRQGASNQPQHF
TRBV19	TRBJ1-5	NA	NA	TGTGCCAGTACCAGGGGACCGTTCAATCAGCCCCAGCATTTT	CASTRGPFNQPQHF
TRBV7-2	TRBJ1-5	NA	NA	TGTGCCAGCAGCTCAACAGGGAGGATAAATCAGCCCCAGCATTTT	CASSSTGRINQPQHF
TRBV27	TRBJ1-1	NA	NA	TGTGCCAGCAGTACCCCAACGAACACTGAAGCTTTCTTT	CASSTPTNTEAFF
TRBV30	TRBJ2-7	NA	NA	TGTGCCTGGGGGGGGGCCCTCCGGGCTCCCTACGAGCAGTACTTC	CAWGGALRAPYEQYF
TRBV7-8	TRBJ2-7	once	NA	TGTGCCAGCAGCTCAGAGGGCCTACAGACCCCCTACGAGCAGTACTTC	CASSSEGLQTPYEQYF
TRBV5-6	TRBJ2-7	NA	NA	TGTGCCAGCAGCTTACAGTCCTACGAGCAGTACTTC	CASSLQSYEQYF
TRBV7-2	TRBJ2-7	NA	TRBD2	TGTGCCAGCAGCGGACGTAGCGGGAGTCCATCCTACGAGCAGTACTTC	CASSGRSGSPSYEQYF
TRBV4-1	TRBJ2-7	NA	TRBD1	TGCGCCAGCAGCCAAGAAGGGGTAGGGGGCGACGAGCAGTACTTC	CASSQEGVGGDEQYF
TRBV6-1	TRBJ1-5	once	NA	TGTGCCAGCAGTGAATCAGGGGCGGATCAGCCCCAGCATTTT	CASSESGADQPQHF
TRBV9	TRBJ2-6	NA	NA	TGTGCCAGCAGCCCCTGGGGAATCCGCTCTGGGGCCAACGTCCTGACTTTC	CASSPWGIRSGANVLTF
TRBV11-3	TRBJ2-1	NA	TRBD2	TGTGCCAGCAGCCCCGGGGGGAAGAACAATGAGCAGTTCTTC	CASSPGGKNNEQFF
TRBV6-6	TRBJ1-5	NA	TRBD1	TGTGCCAGCAGTTACTCCAGGGGGGATAATCAGCCCCAGCATTTT	CASSYSRGDNQPQHF
TRBV5-1	TRBJ1-1	few	NA	TGCGCCAGCAGTCCGCAGGGAATTGGGACGGGCACTGAAGCTTTCTTT	CASSPQGIGTGTEAFF